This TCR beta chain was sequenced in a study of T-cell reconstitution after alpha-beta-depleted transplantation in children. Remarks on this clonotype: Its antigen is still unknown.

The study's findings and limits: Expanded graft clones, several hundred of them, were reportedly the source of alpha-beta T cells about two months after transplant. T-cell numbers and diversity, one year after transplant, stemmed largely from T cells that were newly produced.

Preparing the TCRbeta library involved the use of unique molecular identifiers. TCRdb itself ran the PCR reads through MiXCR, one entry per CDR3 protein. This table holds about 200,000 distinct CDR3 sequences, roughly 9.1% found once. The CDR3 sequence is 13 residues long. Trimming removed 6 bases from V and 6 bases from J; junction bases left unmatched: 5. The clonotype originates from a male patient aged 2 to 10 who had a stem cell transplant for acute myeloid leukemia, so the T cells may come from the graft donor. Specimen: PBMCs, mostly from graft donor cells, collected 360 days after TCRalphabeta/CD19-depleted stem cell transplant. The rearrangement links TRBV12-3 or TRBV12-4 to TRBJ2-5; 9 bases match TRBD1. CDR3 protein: CASSQDRGQTQYF. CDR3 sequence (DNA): TGTGCCAGCAGCCAGGACAGGGGACAGACCCAGTACTTC.